A selection of T cell receptor beta chains follows, all from one sample in a study of blood T cell repertoires in COVID-19. Assay used: immunoSEQ multiplex PCR; TCRdb lists only in-frame clones, some missing. The profile shows some 290,000 clones, 86% of them singletons. Sample: peripheral blood. The receptor set was obtained from a woman aged 30 to 39 with COVID-19, enrolled during active disease. Each CDR3 is given without its conserved first and last residue.

J gene | V gene | CDR3 protein
TRBJ2-2 | TRBV5-4 | ASSSRSGRNTGELF
TRBJ1-3 | TRBV19 | ATWQGIGNTIY
TRBJ1-2 | TRBV19 | ASSYGQIYT
TRBJ2-7 | TRBV12-1 | ASSWPGTALY
TRBJ2-5 | TRBV5-1 | ASSWGSGGAVETQY
TRBJ2-7 | TRBV5-6 | ASSFGDREWREQY
TRBJ1-1 | TRBV4-1 | ASSQVGQGGTEAF
TRBJ2-1 | TRBV5-4 | ASSFRREQF
TRBJ1-6 | TRBV30 | AWRGGYSPLH
TRBJ2-7 | TRBV3-1/TRBV3-2 | ASSLRSYEQY
TRBJ1-2 | TRBV6-1 | ASSDQDYGYT
TRBJ1-6 | TRBV5-1 | ASSLGAYSPLH
TRBJ1-2 | TRBV19 | ASLDRFSYT
TRBJ1-1 | TRBV11-2 | ASKRGFKGDGEAF
TRBJ1-5 | TRBV18 | ASSPQEQGGQPQH
TRBJ2-7 | TRBV6-5 | ASGQSTGINEQY
TRBJ2-1 | TRBV15 | ATSTGTSAYNEQF
TRBJ1-5 | TRBV19 | ASSMHRGKSNQPQH
TRBJ1-5 | TRBV19 | ASSQSVQDYQPQH
TRBJ2-5 | TRBV6-1 | ASRESGGHRYQETQY
TRBJ2-1 | TRBV6-2/TRBV6-3 | ASSPAGGRDEQF
TRBJ2-3 | TRBV6-4 | ASSDGAADTQY
TRBJ2-1 | TRBV19 | ASSITEYNEQF
TRBJ1-2 | TRBV5-4 | ASSLRGNYGYT
TRBJ2-7 | TRBV20-1 | SASDSRRAETYEQY
TRBJ2-7 | TRBV7-2 | ASSPGQMYEQY
TRBJ2-1 | TRBV4-1 | ASSLPQGIDEQF
TRBJ2-2 | TRBV4-1 | ASSQALTGELF
TRBJ1-1 | TRBV11-2 | ASSWERNTEAF
TRBJ2-3 | TRBV27 | ASSPEAGGLIDTQY
TRBJ2-7 | TRBV6-2/TRBV6-3 | ASSFGTSAYEQY
TRBJ1-6 | TRBV7-8 | ASRPTGRNSPLH
TRBJ2-7 | TRBV6-2/TRBV6-3 | ASSYSAMTPTYEQY
TRBJ2-1 | TRBV27 | ASSLLGRGEQF
TRBJ1-1 | TRBV4-1 | ASSPRDTLLNTEAF
TRBJ1-5 | TRBV19 | ASRTGDYSNQPQH
TRBJ1-2 | TRBV10-2 | ASIGRGNYGYT
TRBJ2-2 | TRBV30 | AWSVWAGTNTGELF
TRBJ2-7 | TRBV7-8 | ASSLEIGLARGYEQY
TRBJ2-1 | TRBV28 | ASSLRWASGAPVVKEQF
TRBJ2-1 | TRBV5-4 | ASSRKPPGLFNEQF
TRBJ1-1 | TRBV19 | ASSAGVNTEAF
TRBJ2-1 | TRBV4-1 | ASSHHRQGNEQF
TRBJ2-7 | TRBV6-5 | ASRSLAGAEQY
TRBJ1-1 | TRBV3-1/TRBV3-2 | ASFTARRGRNTEAF
TRBJ2-7 | TRBV6-5 | ASSITGEAYEQY
TRBJ2-3 | TRBV28 | ASSLVEGQLY
TRBJ2-7 | TRBV2 | ASSETGAEQY
TRBJ2-1 | TRBV10-1 | ASSGAVHNEQF
TRBJ1-6 | TRBV28 | ASSGQGSYNSPLH
TRBJ1-1 | TRBV30 | AWSAQGGTEAF
TRBJ1-2 | TRBV6-5 | ASHWGTGVDGYT
TRBJ1-6 | TRBV24-1 | ATSDTEGMALH
TRBJ2-7 | TRBV4-1 | ASSHGVRDYAYEQY